Shown below are 2 T cell receptor beta chains from a single sample sequenced in a study of low-dose radiotherapy and immunotherapy resistance in tumors. TRAV- and TRBV-specific primers were used for first-strand cDNA, which covered alpha and beta chains. For amplifying TCRs, the PCR ran for 20 to 25 cycles with Phusion, which was used together with a constant-region primer and the adapter on the V primers. Using its own MiXCR run on the reads, TCRdb lists one record per CDR3 protein. The table lists several thousand distinct CDR3 sequences, around 83% of them singletons. The receptors stem from a human donor with advanced metastatic prostate, ovarian, gallbladder or colorectal cancer (not recorded which). This table probably holds off-target reads from a library built for another chain.

This chain connects TRBV7-2 to TRBJ1-4, with D possibly TRBD1 on 5 matching bases. The CDR3 spans 15 residues. Looked up from germline, CDR1 is SGHTA and CDR2 is FQGNSA. V dropped 8 bases and J dropped 4 bases, with 17 bases sitting between them. CDR3 nucleotide sequence: TGTGCCAGCCAATTAGGGGCAGGAATTAATGAAAAACTGTTTTTT. This codes for CASQLGAGINEKLFF.

V usage is TRBV5-1 and J usage is TRBJ2-3; 8 bases agree with TRBD1. The CDR3 sequence is 15 residues long. Germline lookup yields CDR1 SGHRS and CDR2 YFSETQ. The junction had 6 bases not matched to a gene; V was cut back by 5 bases and J by 1 base. CDR3 in amino acids: CASSLQDRGTDTQYF. CDR3 nucleotide sequence: TGCGCCAGCAGTCTCCAGGACAGGGGCACAGATACGCAGTATTTT.